What follows describes a single TCR beta chain. Its recognized antigen is unknown. The sample holds no much larger clone one base away, and base qualities are not on file. The record originates from a study of control samples from healthy donors and cancer patients (dated by TCRdb to between 2020 and 2021). Receptors were amplified or captured by the immunoSEQ multiplex PCR assay. As stored in TCRdb, this immuneACCESS dataset retains in-frame rearrangements with V and J assigned. A fraction of the clones does not appear; measured against another copy, unresolved V genes explain less than half of the discrepancy, and the remainder lacks a known reason. The sample profile shows 100,000 or so clones; around 87% of them were found once. The ten most abundant clones make up about 1.3% of the sample. Taken from cysteine to phenylalanine, the CDR3 has 13 residues. Just CDR3 DNA is preserved here, 39 bases in frame from base 1. The germline V gene (reference sequence) provides CDR1 LNHNV and CDR2 YYDKDF. The V end loses 1 base and the J end loses 7 bases, and a stretch of 8 bases separates them.

The TCR sequence derives from a woman between 50 and 59 years old in good health. The chain employs TRBV15 and TRBJ2-1; there is no confident call for the D gene. The sample comprised blood. The sequenced DNA is TGTGCCACCAGCAGAGCTCGAGGTAATGAGCAGTTCTTC. Its protein reads: CATSRARGNEQFF.